Here is one T cell receptor (beta chain) with its context. Other DNA sequences in the sample encode the same CDR3. A CD45RA+ naive subset and a CD45RA-negative memory subset were split from CD4+ cells. Germline V gene data show CDR1 as SGHNT and CDR2 as YENEEA. This CDR3 has 13 amino acids. Trimming took off 4 bases at V and 4 bases at J, with 8 bases between the two ends. Genomic DNA of each subset was evenly split across several immunoSEQ plates. Source study methods: ImmunoSEQ output held junction-only sequences without quality scores, so filtering differed. TCRdb's copy holds only in-frame clones and misses some; the assay was immunoSEQ multiplex PCR. The DNA was the basis for D and trimming; V, J and clone size are from that table. This sample has around 1.6 million clones, with 95% to 99% found just once. This entry comes from a study of shared clonotypes between healthy human individuals. The overall study: Participating donors consisted of two women and three men aged 18 to 49.

Sample: naive CD4+ T cells sorted from blood. Noted subset: CD45RA+ positively selected. This TCR came from a man under 40 in good health. The J gene is TRBJ2-1, the V gene TRBV11-3; D may be TRBD1 or TRBD2 (5 bases each). CDR3 protein: CASSSGPYNEQFF. Written as DNA, the CDR3 is TGTGCCAGCAGCTCGGGACCTTACAATGAGCAGTTCTTC.